This TCR beta chain originates from a study of STAT5B mutations in CD4+ large granular lymphocyte leukemia. Points from the study as a whole: Compared with healthy controls (2/35), patient top clones favored TRBV06 (8/27). Patient CD4-sorted repertoires stayed more clonal than healthy ones after leukemic-clone removal.

With respect to this clone: Antigen: not known.

Sequencing used immunoSEQ multiplex PCR; TCRdb keeps in-frame clones, though not all of them. In the table there are 24,000 or so clones, 74% of which are singletons. CDR1 is SEHNR and CDR2 is FQNEAQ in the germline V gene (reference sequence). The CDR3 loop spans 15 amino acids. J gave up 1 base and V 2 bases, and 3 bases lay outside the gene matches. The sequence was obtained from a human donor in good health. Sequencing was carried out using CD4+ T cells from blood buffy coats. The chain carries TRBV7-9 and TRBJ2-3; 7 bases are a match to TRBD2. CDR3 sequence (DNA): TGTGCCAGCAGCTTAATCCTAGCGGGCACAGATACGCAGTATTTT. Residues: CASSLILAGTDTQYF.